This TCR beta chain was documented in a study of blood T cell repertoires in COVID-19. Background on the study: Researchers got acute and convalescent COVID-19 samples from the United States, Italy and Spain.

V was shortened by 4 bases and J by 4 bases, with 14 bases between the two germline ends. The CDR3 sequence is 15 residues long. CDR1 and CDR2 from the germline V gene are KGHSH and LQKENI. TCRdb keeps only in-frame clones here, not all; method: immunoSEQ multiplex PCR. The data contain more than 55,000 clones, 75% to 95% of them singletons. The rearrangement joins TRBV18 to TRBJ2-1; a possible D gene is TRBD1 (5 bases). The sequenced sample consisted of peripheral blood. This receptor was taken from a man at least 80 years old with acute or convalescent COVID-19. The CDR3 DNA reads as TGTGCCAGCTCACTCCAGGGCCCCCCTTACAATGAGCAGTTCTTC. This codes for CASSLQGPPYNEQFF.